This TCR beta chain was profiled in a study of T cells in Graves' hyperthyroidism and ophthalmopathy. This CDR3 contains 15 residues. CDR1 and CDR2 from the germline V gene are KGHDR and SFDVKD. V was cut by 10 bases and J by 12 bases, with 27 bases left in between. The source material, RNA transcripts, was used to amplify TCR beta CDR3 regions. In the first-round RT-PCR of the TCR CDR3, the HTBI primer set was used. TCRdb recomputed calls from the multiplex PCR reads with MiXCR, one row per CDR3 protein. The table lists under 650,000 distinct CDR3 sequences, 15% to 20% of them singletons. The V call is TRBV24-1, the J call TRBJ2-4; no reliable D call. This sequence was found in a woman aged 30 to 39 with Graves' hyperthyroidism. Sequencing was done on a sample of blood. CDR3 region: CATPFKQSLGPDQYF. Here the CDR3 DNA reads TGTGCCACGCCCTTCAAACAGTCGCTCGGACCAGATCAGTACTTC.